The T cell receptor (beta chain) under discussion was sequenced for a study of blood T cells in healthy people across ages. Overall study results and limits: Naive T cell percentage by flow cytometry tracked strongly with beta diversity. A roughly linear age-dependent decrease characterized TCR beta diversity per million T cells.

This CDR3 has 12 residues. CDR1 MNHEY and CDR2 SMNVEV come from the germline V gene (reference sequence). V was clipped by 5 bases and J by 8 bases, with 12 bases between them. A second PCR, run for about 7 to 11 cycles, used a sample-barcoded 5' primer plus a J-beta primer mix. Each CDR3 protein is one row after TCRdb ran MiXCR on the 5' RACE reads. This repertoire shows 920,000 or so distinct CDR3 sequences, more than 40% found once; its top ten account for about 19%. This clonotype was detected only a few times. The antigen remains undetermined. The sample was blood. This chain uses TRBV27 with TRBJ1-2; tentatively, D is TRBD1 (5 bases). This TCR derives from a woman aged 55-70 years in good health. CDR3 DNA: TGTGCCAGCAGTCCGGGAGGGGAAGGCTACACCTTC. Translation gives CASSPGGEGYTF.